This T cell receptor (beta chain) was captured in a study of metastatic and nonmetastatic thyroid tumors. Study background: Repertoire comparisons spanned blood and tumor or nodule tissue from malignant and benign thyroid patients. Study-wide results and limits: In blood and tumor, TCR beta diversity was reportedly significantly higher in malignant thyroid tumors than in benign nodules.

With MiXCR, TCRdb called clones anew from the PCR reads. Of approximately 12,000 clones listed, 25% to 30% are singletons. All patients were untreated before thyroid surgery. With respect to this clone: Antigen specificity is unknown.

This CDR3 is 15 amino acids long. Trimming cost V 1 base and J 1 base, with 11 bases left between them. The germline V gene has CDR1 SGHTS and CDR2 YDEGEE. The origin of this receptor is a female donor with papillary thyroid cancer or a benign thyroid nodule (not recorded which). Some clones in this sample may be carry-over from other donors' samples. The chain couples TRBV5-8 to TRBJ1-1, with no clear D. The sequenced sample was tumor tissue. The DNA of the CDR3 is TGTGCCAGCAGCTTGTATTTAGGCGGGAACACTGAAGCTTTCTTT. It encodes CASSLYLGGNTEAFF.